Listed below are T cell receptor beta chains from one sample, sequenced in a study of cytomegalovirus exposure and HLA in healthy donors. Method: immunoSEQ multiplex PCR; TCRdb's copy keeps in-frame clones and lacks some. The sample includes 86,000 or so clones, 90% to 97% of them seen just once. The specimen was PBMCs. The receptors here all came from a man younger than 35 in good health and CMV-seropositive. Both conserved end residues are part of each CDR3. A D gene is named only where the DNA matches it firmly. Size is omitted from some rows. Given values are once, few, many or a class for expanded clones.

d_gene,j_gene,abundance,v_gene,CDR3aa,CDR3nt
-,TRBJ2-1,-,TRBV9,CASSAAAWQGNYNEQFF,TGTGCCAGCAGCGCAGCCGCGTGGCAGGGGAACTACAATGAGCAGTTCTTC
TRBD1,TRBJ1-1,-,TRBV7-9,CASSLGDRGRTINTEAFF,TGTGCCAGCAGCTTAGGGGACAGGGGAAGAACTATCAACACTGAAGCTTTCTTT
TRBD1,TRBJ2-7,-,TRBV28,CASSLSLGTGKVEQYF,TGTGCCAGCAGTTTATCGTTGGGGACAGGGAAGGTCGAGCAGTACTTC
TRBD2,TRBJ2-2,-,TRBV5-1,CASSLGTSGELFF,TGCGCCAGCAGCTTGGGGACTAGCGGGGAGCTGTTTTTT
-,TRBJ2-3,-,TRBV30,CAWLRTDTQYF,TGTGCCTGGCTTCGCACAGATACGCAGTATTTT
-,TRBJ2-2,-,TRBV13,CASSIPGQRSTGELFF,TGTGCCAGCAGCATCCCAGGCCAGCGGTCCACCGGGGAGCTGTTTTTT
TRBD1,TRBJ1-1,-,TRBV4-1,CASSPGQGADEAFF,TGCGCCAGCAGCCCGGGACAGGGGGCTGATGAAGCTTTCTTT
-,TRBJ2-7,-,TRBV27,CASKKAGSYEQYF,TGTGCCAGCAAAAAAGCGGGCTCCTACGAGCAGTACTTC
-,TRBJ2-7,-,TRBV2,CASRGSEQYF,TGTGCCAGCAGGGGGAGCGAGCAGTACTTC
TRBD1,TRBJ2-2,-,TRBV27,CASSTSRGRYTGELFF,TGTGCCAGCAGCACTTCCAGGGGGCGGTACACCGGGGAGCTGTTTTTT
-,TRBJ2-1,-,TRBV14,CASSPDRPGTYNEQFF,TGTGCCAGCAGCCCTGACAGGCCCGGGACCTACAATGAGCAGTTCTTC
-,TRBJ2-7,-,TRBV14,CASTRDYEQYF,TGTGCCAGCACCAGGGACTACGAGCAGTACTTC
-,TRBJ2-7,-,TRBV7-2,CASSPPSYEQYF,TGTGCCAGCAGCCCTCCTTCCTACGAGCAGTACTTC
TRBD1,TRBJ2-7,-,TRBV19,CASSIGRGSSYEQYF,TGTGCCAGTAGTATCGGCAGGGGGAGCTCCTACGAGCAGTACTTC
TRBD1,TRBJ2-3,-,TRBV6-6,CASSYSRQGQYF,TGTGCCAGCAGTTACTCCCGACAGGGACAGTATTTT
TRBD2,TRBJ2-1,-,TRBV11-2,CASSYSGRLYNEQFF,TGTGCCAGCAGCTATAGCGGGAGGCTATACAATGAGCAGTTCTTC
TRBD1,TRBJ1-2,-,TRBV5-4,CASSRLTGAGYGYTF,TGTGCCAGCAGCCGACTGACAGGGGCGGGCTATGGCTACACCTTC
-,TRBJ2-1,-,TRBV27,CASRPGPPGEQFF,TGTGCCAGCAGACCCGGCCCCCCAGGGGAGCAGTTCTTC
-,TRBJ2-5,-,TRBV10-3,CAIGRGGETQYF,TGTGCCATCGGGAGAGGAGGAGAGACCCAGTACTTC
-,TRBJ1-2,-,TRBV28,CASSQYYRVHGYTF,TGTGCCAGCAGTCAATACTACAGGGTCCATGGCTACACCTTC
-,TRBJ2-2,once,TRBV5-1,CASSLRGETGELFF,TGCGCCAGCAGCTTGAGAGGAGAAACCGGGGAGCTGTTTTTT
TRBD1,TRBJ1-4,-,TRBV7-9,CASSLGQVLTNEKLFF,TGTGCCAGCAGCTTGGGACAGGTCCTAACTAATGAAAAACTGTTTTTT
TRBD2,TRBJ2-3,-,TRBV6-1,CASSEFRLAEDTDTQYF,TGTGCCAGCAGTGAATTCCGTCTAGCGGAAGACACAGATACGCAGTATTTT
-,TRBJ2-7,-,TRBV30,CAWSVPYLGARAGVGNEQYF,TGTGCCTGGAGTGTACCCTATTTGGGGGCAAGGGCGGGAGTTGGAAACGAGCAGTACTTC
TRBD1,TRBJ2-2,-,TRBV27,CASRRTGGNTGELFF,TGTGCCAGCAGGAGGACAGGCGGGAACACCGGGGAGCTGTTTTTT
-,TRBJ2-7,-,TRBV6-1,CASRLNYEQYF,TGTGCCAGCAGGTTAAACTACGAGCAGTACTTC
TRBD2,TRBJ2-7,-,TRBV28,CASSLGGRDNEQYF,TGTGCCAGCAGTTTGGGCGGGAGGGACAACGAGCAGTACTTC
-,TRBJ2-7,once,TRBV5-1,CASSLGGGGVSSYEQYF,TGCGCCAGCAGCTTGGGGGGAGGCGGGGTGAGCTCCTACGAGCAGTACTTC
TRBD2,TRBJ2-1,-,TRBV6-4,CASSDLASGEGSNEQFF,TGTGCCAGCAGTGACTTGGCGTCCGGGGAGGGTTCTAATGAGCAGTTCTTC
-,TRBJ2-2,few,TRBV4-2,CASSQGTGDAGELFF,TGTGCCAGCAGCCAGGGGACTGGCGACGCCGGGGAGCTGTTTTTT
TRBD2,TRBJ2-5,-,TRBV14,CASSQERTSAQETQYF,TGTGCCAGCAGCCAAGAGAGGACTAGCGCCCAAGAGACCCAGTACTTC
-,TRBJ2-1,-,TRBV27,CASRSQLNYNEQFF,TGTGCCAGCAGGTCACAGTTAAACTACAATGAGCAGTTCTTC
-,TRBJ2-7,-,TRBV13,CASSLGQTFLYEQYF,TGTGCCAGCAGCTTAGGCCAAACATTCCTCTACGAGCAGTACTTC
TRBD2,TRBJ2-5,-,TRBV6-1,CASSESAGGLETQYF,TGTGCCAGCAGTGAATCGGCGGGAGGGTTGGAGACCCAGTACTTC
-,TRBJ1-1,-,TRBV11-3,CASSLVAGTEAFF,TGTGCCAGCAGCTTAGTAGCGGGCACTGAAGCTTTCTTT
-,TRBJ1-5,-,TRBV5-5,CASSSTKLTGLTDQPQHF,TGTGCCAGCAGCTCTACTAAGCTTACAGGGCTCACGGATCAGCCCCAGCATTTT
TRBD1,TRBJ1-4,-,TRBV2,CASSKQGYEKLFF,TGTGCCAGCAGTAAACAGGGGTATGAAAAACTGTTTTTT